This paragraph reports one T cell receptor beta chain. The antigen remains undetermined. The CDR3 runs to 14 residues. From germline, CDR1 is SQVTM and CDR2 ANQGSEA. The V end was cut by 3 bases, the J end by 6 bases, with 14 bases between. Graves' hyperthyroidism showing no ophthalmopathy progression within 18 months was considered stable. The source of the PBMCs was 8.5 to 10 ml of fresh peripheral blood. Amplification targeted TCR beta CDR3 regions from RNA transcripts. HTBI primers were used for first-round RT-PCR of the TCR CDR3. TCRdb recomputed calls from the multiplex PCR reads with MiXCR, one row per CDR3 protein. The repertoire holds about 320,000 distinct CDR3 sequences, around 17% seen once, with around 34% in the top ten. This entry is derived from a study of T cells in Graves' hyperthyroidism and ophthalmopathy. Study-wide results and limits: The model made its ophthalmopathy prediction, and onset followed a median approximately six months later.

The sample consisted of blood. The rearrangement links TRBV29-1 to TRBJ2-2, with D perhaps given as TRBD1 or TRBD2 (6 bases each). The origin of this receptor is a man in his thirties or forties with Graves' hyperthyroidism. The CDR3 is CSVEAEGGPGELFF. The CDR3 DNA reads TGCAGCGTTGAGGCAGAGGGGGGTCCCGGGGAGCTGTTTTTT.